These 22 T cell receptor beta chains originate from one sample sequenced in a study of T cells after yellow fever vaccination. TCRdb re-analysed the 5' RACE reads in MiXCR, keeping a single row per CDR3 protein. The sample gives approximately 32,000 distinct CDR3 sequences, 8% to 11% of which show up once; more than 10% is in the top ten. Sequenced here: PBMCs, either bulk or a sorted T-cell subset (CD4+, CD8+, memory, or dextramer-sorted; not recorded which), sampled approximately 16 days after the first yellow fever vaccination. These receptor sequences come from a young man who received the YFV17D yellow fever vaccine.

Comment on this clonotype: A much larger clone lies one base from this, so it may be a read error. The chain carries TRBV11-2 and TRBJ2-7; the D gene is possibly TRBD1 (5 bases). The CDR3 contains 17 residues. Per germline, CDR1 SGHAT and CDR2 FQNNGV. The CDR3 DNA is TGTGCCAGCAGCTTAGAAGGGCACAGGCCCACTCCCGACGAGCATTACTTC. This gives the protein CASSLEGHRPTPDEHYF.

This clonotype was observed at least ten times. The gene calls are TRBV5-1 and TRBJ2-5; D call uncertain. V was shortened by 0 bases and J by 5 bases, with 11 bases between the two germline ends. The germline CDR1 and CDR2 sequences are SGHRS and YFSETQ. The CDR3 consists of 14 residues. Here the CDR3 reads CASSLAMMGETQYF. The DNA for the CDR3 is TGCGCCAGCAGCTTGGCGATGATGGGGGAGACCCAGTACTTC.

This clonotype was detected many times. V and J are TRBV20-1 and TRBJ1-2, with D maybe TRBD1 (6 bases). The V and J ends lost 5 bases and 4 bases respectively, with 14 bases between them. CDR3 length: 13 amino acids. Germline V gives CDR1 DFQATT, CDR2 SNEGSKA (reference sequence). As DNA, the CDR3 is TGCAGTGCTCAGACAGGCCATTTCTATGGCTACACCTTC. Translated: CSAQTGHFYGYTF.

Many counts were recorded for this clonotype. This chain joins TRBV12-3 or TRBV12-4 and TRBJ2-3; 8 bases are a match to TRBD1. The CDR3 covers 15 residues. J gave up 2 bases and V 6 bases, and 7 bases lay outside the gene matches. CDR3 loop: CASSRTGTYTDTQYF. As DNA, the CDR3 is TGTGCCAGCAGCAGGACAGGGACCTACACAGATACGCAGTATTTT.

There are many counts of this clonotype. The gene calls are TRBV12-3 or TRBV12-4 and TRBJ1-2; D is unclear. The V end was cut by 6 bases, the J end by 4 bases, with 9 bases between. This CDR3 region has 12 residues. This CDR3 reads CASRGSGYGYTF. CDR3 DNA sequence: TGTGCCAGCAGGGGGTCTGGCTATGGCTACACCTTC.

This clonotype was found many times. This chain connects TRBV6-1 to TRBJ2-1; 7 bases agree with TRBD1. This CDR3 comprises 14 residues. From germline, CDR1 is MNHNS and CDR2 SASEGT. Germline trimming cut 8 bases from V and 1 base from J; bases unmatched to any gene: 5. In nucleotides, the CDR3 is TGTGCCAGCGGCCGGGACAGTTCCTACAATGAGCAGTTCTTC. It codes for CASGRDSSYNEQFF.

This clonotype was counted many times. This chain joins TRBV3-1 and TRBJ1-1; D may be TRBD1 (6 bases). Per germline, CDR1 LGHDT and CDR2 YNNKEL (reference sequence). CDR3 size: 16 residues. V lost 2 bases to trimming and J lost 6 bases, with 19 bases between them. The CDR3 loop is CASSQYPGQPMPEAFF. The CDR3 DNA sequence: TGTGCCAGCAGCCAATATCCGGGACAACCTATGCCTGAAGCTTTCTTT.

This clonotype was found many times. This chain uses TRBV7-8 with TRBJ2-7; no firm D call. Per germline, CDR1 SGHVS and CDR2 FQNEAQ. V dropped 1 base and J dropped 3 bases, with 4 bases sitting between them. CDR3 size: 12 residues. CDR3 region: CASSLVGYEQYF. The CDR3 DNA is TGTGCCAGCAGCTTAGTGGGCTACGAGCAGTACTTC.

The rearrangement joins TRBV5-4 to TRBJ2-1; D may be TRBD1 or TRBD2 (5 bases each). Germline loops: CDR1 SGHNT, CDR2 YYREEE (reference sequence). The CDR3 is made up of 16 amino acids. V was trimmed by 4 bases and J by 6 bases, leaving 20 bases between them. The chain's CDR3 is CASSPAGAAGLNEQFF. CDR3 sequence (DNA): TGTGCCAGCAGCCCCGCCGGGGCGGCGGGCCTCAATGAGCAGTTCTTC.

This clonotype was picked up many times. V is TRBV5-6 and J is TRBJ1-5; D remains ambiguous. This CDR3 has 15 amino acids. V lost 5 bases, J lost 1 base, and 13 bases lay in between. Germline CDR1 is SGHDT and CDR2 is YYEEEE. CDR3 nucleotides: TGTGCCAGCAGTAAGACCTCTGGAAGCAATCAGCCCCAGCATTTT. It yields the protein CASSKTSGSNQPQHF.

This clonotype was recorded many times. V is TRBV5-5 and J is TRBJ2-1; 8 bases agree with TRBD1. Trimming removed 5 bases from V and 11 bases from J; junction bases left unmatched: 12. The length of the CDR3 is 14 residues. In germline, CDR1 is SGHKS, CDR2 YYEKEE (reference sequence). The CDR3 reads CASRSIDRGQQQFF. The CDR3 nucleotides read TGTGCCAGCAGATCTATTGACAGGGGCCAACAGCAGTTCTTC.

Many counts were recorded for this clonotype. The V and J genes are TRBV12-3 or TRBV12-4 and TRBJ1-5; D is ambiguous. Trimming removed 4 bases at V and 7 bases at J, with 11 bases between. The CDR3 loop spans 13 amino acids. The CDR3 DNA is TGTGCCAGCAGTTCCCCGGGTCCACAGCCCCAGCATTTT. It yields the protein CASSSPGPQPQHF.

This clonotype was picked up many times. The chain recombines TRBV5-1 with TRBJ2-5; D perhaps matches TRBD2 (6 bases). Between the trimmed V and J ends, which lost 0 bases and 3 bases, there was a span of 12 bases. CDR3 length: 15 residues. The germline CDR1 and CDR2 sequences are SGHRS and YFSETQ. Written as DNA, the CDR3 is TGCGCCAGCAGCTTGGCCAGGACTACGAAAGAGACCCAGTACTTC. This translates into CASSLARTTKETQYF.

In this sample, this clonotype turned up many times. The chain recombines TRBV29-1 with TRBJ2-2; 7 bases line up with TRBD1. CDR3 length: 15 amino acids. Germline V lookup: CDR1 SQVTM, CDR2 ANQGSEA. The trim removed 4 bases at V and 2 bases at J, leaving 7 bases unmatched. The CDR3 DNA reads TGCAGCGTTGGGACGGACAGGTTAAACACCGGGGAGCTGTTTTTT. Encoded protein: CSVGTDRLNTGELFF.

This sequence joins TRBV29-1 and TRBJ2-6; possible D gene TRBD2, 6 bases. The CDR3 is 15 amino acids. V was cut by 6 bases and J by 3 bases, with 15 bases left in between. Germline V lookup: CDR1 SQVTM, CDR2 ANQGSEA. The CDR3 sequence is CSVPGLVYGANVLTF. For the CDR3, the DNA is TGCAGCGTGCCGGGACTGGTCTATGGGGCCAACGTCCTGACTTTC.

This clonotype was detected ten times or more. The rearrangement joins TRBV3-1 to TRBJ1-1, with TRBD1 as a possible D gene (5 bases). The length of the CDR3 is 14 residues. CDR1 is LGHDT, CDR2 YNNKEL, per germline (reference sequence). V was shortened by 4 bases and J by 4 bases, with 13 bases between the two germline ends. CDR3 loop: CASSPNARGTEAFF. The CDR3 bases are TGTGCCAGCAGCCCTAATGCTAGGGGCACTGAAGCTTTCTTT.

The CDR3 here is CALSPHSPGGPYSNQPQHF. CDR3 bases: TGTGCCCTCAGTCCCCACTCCCCTGGGGGCCCTTATAGCAATCAGCCCCAGCATTTT. This chain connects TRBV3-1 to TRBJ1-5; D possibly corresponds to TRBD1 (6 bases). Germline V CDR1 and CDR2: LGHDT, YNNKEL (reference sequence). V gave up 11 bases and J gave up 0 bases, with 29 bases separating them. The length of the CDR3 is 19 residues.

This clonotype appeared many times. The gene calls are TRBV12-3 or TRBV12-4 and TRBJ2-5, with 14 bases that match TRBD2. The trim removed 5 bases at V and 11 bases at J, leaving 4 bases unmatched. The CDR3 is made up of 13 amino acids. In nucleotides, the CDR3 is TGTGCCAGCAGTCCGGGACTAGCGGGGGTACAGTACTTC. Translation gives CASSPGLAGVQYF.

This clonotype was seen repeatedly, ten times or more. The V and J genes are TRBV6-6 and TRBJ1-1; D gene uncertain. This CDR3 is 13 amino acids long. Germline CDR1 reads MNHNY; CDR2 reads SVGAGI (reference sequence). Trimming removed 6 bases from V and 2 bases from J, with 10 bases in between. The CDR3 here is CASSYATNTEAFF. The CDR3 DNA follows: TGTGCCAGCAGCTATGCGACTAACACTGAAGCTTTCTTT.

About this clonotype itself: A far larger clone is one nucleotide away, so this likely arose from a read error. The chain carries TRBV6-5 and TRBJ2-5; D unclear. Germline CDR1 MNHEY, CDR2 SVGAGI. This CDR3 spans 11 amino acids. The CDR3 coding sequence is TGTTCCAGCAGTTGGGGAGAGACCCAGTACTTC. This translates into CSSSWGETQYF.

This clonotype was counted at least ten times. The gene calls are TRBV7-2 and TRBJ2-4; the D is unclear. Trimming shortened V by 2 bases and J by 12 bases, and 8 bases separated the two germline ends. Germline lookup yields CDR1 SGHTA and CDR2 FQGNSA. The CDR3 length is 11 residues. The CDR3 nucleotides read TGTGCCAGCAGCTTACCCCCGAATCAGTACTTC. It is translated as CASSLPPNQYF. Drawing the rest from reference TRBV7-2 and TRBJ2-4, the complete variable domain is GAGVSQSPSNKVTEKGKDVELRCDPISGHTALYWYRQSLGQGLEFLIYFQGNSAPDKSGLPSDRFSAERTGGSVSTLTIQRTQQEDSAVYLCASSLPPNQYFGAGTRLSVL.

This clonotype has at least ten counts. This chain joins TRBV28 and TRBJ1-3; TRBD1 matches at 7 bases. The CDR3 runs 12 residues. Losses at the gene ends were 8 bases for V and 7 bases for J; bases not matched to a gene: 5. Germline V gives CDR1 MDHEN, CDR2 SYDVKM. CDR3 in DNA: TGTGCCAGCGTGACAGGGAGCAACACCATATATTTT. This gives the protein CASVTGSNTIYF. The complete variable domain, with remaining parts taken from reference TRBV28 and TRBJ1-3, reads DVKVTQSSRYLVKRTGEKVFLECVQDMDHENMFWYRQDPGLGLRLIYFSYDVKMKEKGDIPEGYSVSREKKERFSLILESASTNQTSMYLCASVTGSNTIYFGEGSWLTVV.